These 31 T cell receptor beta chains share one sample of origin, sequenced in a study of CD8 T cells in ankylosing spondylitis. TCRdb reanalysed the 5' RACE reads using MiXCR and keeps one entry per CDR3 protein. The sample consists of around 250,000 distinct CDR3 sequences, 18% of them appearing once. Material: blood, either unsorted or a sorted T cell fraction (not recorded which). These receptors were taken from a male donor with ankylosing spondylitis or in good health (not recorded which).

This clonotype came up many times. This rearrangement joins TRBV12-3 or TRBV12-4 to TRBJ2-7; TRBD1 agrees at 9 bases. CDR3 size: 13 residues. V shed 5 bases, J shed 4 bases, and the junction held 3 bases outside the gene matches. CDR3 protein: CASSPGQGYEQYF. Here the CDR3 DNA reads TGTGCCAGCAGTCCCGGACAGGGGTACGAGCAGTACTTC.

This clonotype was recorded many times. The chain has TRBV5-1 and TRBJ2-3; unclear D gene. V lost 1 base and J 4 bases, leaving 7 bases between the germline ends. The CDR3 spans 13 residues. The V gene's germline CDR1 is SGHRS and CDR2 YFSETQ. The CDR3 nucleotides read TGCGCCAGCAGCTTGAGAATCGCAGATACGCAGTATTTT. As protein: CASSLRIADTQYF.

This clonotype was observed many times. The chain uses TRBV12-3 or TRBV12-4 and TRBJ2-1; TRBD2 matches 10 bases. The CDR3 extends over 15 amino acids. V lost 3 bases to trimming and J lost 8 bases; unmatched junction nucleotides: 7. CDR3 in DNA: TGTGCCAGCAGTTTCAAAACTAGCGGGATCGATGAGCAGTTCTTC. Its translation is CASSFKTSGIDEQFF.

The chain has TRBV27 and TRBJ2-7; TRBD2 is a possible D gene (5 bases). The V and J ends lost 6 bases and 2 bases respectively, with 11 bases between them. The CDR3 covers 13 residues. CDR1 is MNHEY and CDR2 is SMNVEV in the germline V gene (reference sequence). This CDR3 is CASSLGKTYEQYF. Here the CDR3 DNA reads TGTGCCAGCAGCCTCGGGAAGACCTACGAGCAGTACTTC.

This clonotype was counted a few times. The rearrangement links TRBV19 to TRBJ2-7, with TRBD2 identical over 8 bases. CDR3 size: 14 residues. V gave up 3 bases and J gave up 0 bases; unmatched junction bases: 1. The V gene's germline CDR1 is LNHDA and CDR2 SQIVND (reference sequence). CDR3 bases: TGTGCCAGTAGTATCAGCGGGAGCTCCTACGAGCAGTACTTC. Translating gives CASSISGSSYEQYF.

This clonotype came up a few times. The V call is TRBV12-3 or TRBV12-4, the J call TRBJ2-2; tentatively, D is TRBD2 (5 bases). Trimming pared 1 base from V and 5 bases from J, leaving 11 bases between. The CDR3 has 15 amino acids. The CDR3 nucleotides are TGTGCCAGCAGTTTAGGTTGGACTCCGACCGGGGAGCTGTTTTTT. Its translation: CASSLGWTPTGELFF.

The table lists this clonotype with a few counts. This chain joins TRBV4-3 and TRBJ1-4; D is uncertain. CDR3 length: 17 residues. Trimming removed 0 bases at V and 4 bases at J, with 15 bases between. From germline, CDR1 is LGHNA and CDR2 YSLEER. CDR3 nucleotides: TGCGCCAGCAGCCAAGATTGGGTCCCCGCCTTTAATGAAAAACTGTTTTTT. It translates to CASSQDWVPAFNEKLFF.

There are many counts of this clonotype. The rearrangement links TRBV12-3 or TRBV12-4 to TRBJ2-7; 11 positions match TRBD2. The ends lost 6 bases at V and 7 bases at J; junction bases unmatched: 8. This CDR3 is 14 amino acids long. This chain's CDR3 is CASRLLAGGGEQYF. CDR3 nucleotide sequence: TGTGCCAGCAGACTTCTAGCGGGAGGTGGTGAGCAGTACTTC.

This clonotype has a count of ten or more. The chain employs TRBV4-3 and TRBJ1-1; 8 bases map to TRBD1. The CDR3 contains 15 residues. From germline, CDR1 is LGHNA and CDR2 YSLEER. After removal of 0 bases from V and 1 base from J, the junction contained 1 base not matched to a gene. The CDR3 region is CASSQDGTGNTEAFF. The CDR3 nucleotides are TGCGCCAGCAGCCAAGATGGGACAGGGAACACTGAAGCTTTCTTT.

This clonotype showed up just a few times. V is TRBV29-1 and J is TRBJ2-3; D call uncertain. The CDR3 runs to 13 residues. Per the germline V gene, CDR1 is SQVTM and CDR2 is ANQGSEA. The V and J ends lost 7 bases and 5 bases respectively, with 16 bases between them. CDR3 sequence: CSAEVGFGDTQYF. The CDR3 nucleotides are TGCAGCGCTGAGGTGGGGTTCGGAGATACGCAGTATTTT.

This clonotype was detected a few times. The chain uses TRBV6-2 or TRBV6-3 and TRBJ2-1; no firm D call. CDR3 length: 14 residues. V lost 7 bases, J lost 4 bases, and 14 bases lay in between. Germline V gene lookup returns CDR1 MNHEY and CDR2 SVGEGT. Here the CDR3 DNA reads TGTGCCAGCAAACAGCCTCCTCCATACAATGAGCAGTTCTTC. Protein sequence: CASKQPPPYNEQFF.

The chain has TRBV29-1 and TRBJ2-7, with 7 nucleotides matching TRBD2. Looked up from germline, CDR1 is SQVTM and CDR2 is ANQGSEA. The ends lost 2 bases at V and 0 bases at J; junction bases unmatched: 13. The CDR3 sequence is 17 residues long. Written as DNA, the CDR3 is TGCAGCGTTGAACTTGCTGGGGGGAGGGCCTTCTCCTACGAGCAGTACTTC. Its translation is CSVELAGGRAFSYEQYF.

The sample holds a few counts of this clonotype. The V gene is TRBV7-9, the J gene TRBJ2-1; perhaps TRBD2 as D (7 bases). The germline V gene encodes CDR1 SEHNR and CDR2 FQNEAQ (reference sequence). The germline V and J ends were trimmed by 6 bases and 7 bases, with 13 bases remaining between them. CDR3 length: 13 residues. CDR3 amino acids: CASSAGAWNEQFF. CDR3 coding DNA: TGTGCCAGCAGTGCGGGGGCATGGAATGAGCAGTTCTTC.

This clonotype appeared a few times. CDR3 region: CASSGSQDRGLTDTQYF. The CDR3 DNA reads as TGTGCCAGCAGCGGATCCCAGGACAGGGGGCTCACAGATACGCAGTATTTT. The rearrangement joins TRBV9 to TRBJ2-3; 11 nucleotides match TRBD1. J gave up 2 bases and V 3 bases, and 8 bases lay outside the gene matches. The germline V gene has CDR1 SGDLS and CDR2 YYNGEE. The CDR3 spans 17 residues.

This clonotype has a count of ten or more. As DNA, the CDR3 is TGCAGTGCCAAGAGGGTTCTTACAGATACGCAGTATTTT. Its protein is CSAKRVLTDTQYF. The chain has TRBV20-1 and TRBJ2-3; maybe TRBD2 (5 bases). The CDR3 is made up of 13 amino acids. Germline loops: CDR1 DFQATT, CDR2 SNEGSKA (reference sequence). Trimming stripped 6 bases from V and 3 bases from J, with 13 bases between.

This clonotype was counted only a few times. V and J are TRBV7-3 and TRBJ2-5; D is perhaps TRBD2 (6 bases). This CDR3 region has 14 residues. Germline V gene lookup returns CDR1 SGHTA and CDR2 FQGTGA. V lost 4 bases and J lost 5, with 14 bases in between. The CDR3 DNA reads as TGTGCCAGCAGCTCCCAGGGTAGCGGCGAGACCCAGTACTTC. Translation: CASSSQGSGETQYF.

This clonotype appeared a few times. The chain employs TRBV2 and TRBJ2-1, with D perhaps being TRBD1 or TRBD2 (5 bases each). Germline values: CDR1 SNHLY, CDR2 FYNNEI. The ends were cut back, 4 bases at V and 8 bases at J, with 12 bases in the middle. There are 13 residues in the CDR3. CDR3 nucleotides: TGTGCCAGCAGTGGGGGGATTCGTGATGAGCAGTTCTTC. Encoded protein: CASSGGIRDEQFF.

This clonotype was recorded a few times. The CDR3 DNA reads TGTGCCAGCAGTTACTCTGTTTTCCTCCCTGGGTACAATGAGCAGTTCTTC. Its protein is CASSYSVFLPGYNEQFF. The rearrangement joins TRBV6-5 to TRBJ2-1; D call uncertain. Germline V lookup: CDR1 MNHEY, CDR2 SVGAGI. V shed 0 bases and J shed 4 bases, with 16 bases lying between them. This CDR3 has 17 amino acids.

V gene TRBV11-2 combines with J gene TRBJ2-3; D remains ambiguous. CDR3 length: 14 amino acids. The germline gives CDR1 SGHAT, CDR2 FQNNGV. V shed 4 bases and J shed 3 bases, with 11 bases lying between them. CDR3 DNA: TGTGCCAGCAGCTACGTAGGGCGAACAGATACGCAGTATTTT. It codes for CASSYVGRTDTQYF. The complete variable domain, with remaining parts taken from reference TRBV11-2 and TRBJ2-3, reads EAGVAQSPRYKIIEKRQSVAFWCNPISGHATLYWYQQILGQGPKLLIQFQNNGVVDDSQLPKDRFSAERLKGVDSTLKIQPAKLEDSAVYLCASSYVGRTDTQYFGPGTRLTVL.

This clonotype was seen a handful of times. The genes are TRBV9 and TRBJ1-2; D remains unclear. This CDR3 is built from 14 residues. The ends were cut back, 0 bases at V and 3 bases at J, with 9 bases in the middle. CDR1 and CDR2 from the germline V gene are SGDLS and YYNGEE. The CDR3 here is CASSVENSYYGYTF. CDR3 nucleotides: TGTGCCAGCAGCGTAGAGAACAGCTACTATGGCTACACCTTC. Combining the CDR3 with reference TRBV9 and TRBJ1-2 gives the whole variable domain DSGVTQTPKHLITATGQRVTLRCSPRSGDLSVYWYQQSLDQGLQFLIQYYNGEERAKGNILERFSAQQFPDLHSELNLSSLELGDSALYFCASSVENSYYGYTFGSGTRLTVV.

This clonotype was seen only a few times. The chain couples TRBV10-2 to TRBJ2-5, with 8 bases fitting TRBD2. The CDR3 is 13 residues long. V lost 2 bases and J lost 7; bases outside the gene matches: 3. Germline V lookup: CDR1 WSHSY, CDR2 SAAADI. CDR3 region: CASSEILAGTQYF. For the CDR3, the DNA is TGCGCCAGCAGTGAGATCCTAGCGGGGACCCAGTACTTC.

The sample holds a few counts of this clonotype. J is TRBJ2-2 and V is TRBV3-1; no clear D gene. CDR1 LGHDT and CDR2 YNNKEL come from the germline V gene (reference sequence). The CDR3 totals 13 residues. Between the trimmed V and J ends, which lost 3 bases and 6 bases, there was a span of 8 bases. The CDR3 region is CASSQINSGELFF. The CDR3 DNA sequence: TGTGCCAGCAGCCAGATTAACTCCGGGGAGCTGTTTTTT.

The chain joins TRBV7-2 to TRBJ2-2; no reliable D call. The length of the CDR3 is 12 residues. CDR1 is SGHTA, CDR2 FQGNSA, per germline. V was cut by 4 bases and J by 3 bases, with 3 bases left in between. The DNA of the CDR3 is TGTGCCAGCAGCTACTACACCGGGGAGCTGTTTTTT. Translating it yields CASSYYTGELFF.

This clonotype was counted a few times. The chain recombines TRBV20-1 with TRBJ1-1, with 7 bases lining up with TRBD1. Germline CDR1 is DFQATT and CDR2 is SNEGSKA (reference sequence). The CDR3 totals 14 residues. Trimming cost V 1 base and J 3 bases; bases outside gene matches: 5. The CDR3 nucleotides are TGCAGTGCTAGAGCGACAGGGTTCGACACTGAAGCTTTCTTT. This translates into CSARATGFDTEAFF.

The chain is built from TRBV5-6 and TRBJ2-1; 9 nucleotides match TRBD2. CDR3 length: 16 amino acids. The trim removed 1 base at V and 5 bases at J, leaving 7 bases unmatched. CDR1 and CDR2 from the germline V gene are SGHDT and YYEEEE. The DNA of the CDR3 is TGTGCCAGCAGCTTGATCGTTGGCGGGGGGGACAATGAGCAGTTCTTC. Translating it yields CASSLIVGGGDNEQFF.

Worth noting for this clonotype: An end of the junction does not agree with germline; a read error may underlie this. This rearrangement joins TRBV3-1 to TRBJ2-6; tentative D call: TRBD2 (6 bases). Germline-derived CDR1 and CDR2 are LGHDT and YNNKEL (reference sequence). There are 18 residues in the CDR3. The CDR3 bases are TGTACCAGCAGTTCCCCGGGACTGACGCTCTCTGGGGCCAACGTCCTGACTTTC. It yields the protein CTSSSPGLTLSGANVLTF.

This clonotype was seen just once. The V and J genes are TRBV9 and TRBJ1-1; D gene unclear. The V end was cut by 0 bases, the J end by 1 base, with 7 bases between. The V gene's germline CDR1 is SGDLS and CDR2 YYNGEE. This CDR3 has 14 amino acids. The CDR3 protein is CASSVGSANTEAFF. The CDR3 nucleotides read TGTGCCAGCAGCGTAGGGTCCGCGAACACTGAAGCTTTCTTT.

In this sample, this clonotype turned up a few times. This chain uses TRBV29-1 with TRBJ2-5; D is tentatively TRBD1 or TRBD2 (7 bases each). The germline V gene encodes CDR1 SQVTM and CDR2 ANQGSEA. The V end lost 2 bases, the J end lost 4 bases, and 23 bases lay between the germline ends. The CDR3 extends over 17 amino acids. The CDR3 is CSVETRGGGSFGETQYF. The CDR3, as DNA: TGCAGCGTTGAAACCAGGGGGGGTGGGAGCTTTGGAGAGACCCAGTACTTC.

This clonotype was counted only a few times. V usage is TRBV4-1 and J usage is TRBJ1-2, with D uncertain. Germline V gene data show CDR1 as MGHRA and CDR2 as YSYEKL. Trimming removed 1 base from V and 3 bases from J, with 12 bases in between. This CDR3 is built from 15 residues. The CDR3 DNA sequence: TGCGCCAGCAGCCAAGTCTCGGGAGGCGACTATGGCTACACCTTC. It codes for CASSQVSGGDYGYTF.

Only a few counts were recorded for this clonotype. The DNA for the CDR3 is TGCGCCAGCAGCCAAGCTTACTCCATGAACACTGAAGCTTTCTTT. Translated, it gives CASSQAYSMNTEAFF. The gene calls are TRBV4-3 and TRBJ1-1; D unresolved. The CDR3 totals 15 residues. Germline-derived CDR1 and CDR2 are LGHNA and YSLEER. The ends were cut back, 1 base at V and 0 bases at J, with 9 bases in the middle.

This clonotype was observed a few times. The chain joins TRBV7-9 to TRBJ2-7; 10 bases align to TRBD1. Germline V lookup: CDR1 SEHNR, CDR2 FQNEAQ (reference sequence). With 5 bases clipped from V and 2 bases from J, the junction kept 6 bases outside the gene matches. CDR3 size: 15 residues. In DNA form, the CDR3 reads TGTGCCAGCAGCCCGGAGGACAGGGGGACCTACGAGCAGTACTTC. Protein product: CASSPEDRGTYEQYF.